This passage covers 8 T cell receptor beta chains from one sample sequenced in a study of cytomegalovirus exposure and HLA in healthy donors. Profiled with immunoSEQ multiplex PCR; TCRdb holds only in-frame clones, not every one. The table includes roughly 56,000 clones, over 85% detected once. Material: PBMCs. These receptors all stem from a man aged 18 to 29 in good health and CMV-seronegative.

The rearrangement joins TRBV18 to TRBJ2-1; possibly TRBD2 for D (5 bases). Germline V gene lookup returns CDR1 KGHSH and CDR2 LQKENI. This CDR3 is 18 amino acids long. The germline V and J ends were trimmed by 3 bases and 3 bases, with 21 bases remaining between them. The CDR3 sequence: CASSPIPEAGLLYNEQFF. The CDR3 DNA reads TGTGCCAGCTCACCCATTCCGGAAGCAGGACTTCTCTACAATGAGCAGTTCTTC.

The chain links TRBV28 to TRBJ2-5, with 9 bases identical to TRBD2. CDR3 size: 16 residues. CDR1 is MDHEN and CDR2 is SYDVKM in the germline V gene. V trimming: 6 bases; J trimming: 5 bases; junction bases outside the gene matches: 13. The CDR3 region has the DNA TGTGCCAGCAGCCATAGGACGGGACTAGCACGCGAGACCCAGTACTTC. This sequence encodes CASSHRTGLARETQYF.

V gene TRBV9 combines with J gene TRBJ2-1; 8 bases line up with TRBD2. The V gene end was trimmed by 4 bases and the J gene end by 4 bases; junction bases not matched to a gene: 10. CDR1 and CDR2 (germline): SGDLS, YYNGEE. This CDR3 contains 16 residues. This chain's CDR3 is CASSPRGQREYNEQFF. The DNA for the CDR3 is TGTGCCAGCAGCCCCCGAGGTCAGCGGGAGTACAATGAGCAGTTCTTC.

The rearrangement uses TRBV6-5 and TRBJ2-7; 7 nucleotides match TRBD1. The CDR3 length is 15 residues. The germline CDR1 and CDR2 sequences are MNHEY and SVGAGI. J lost 0 bases, V lost 7 bases, and 9 bases had no gene match. Here the CDR3 DNA reads TGTGCCAGCAATAAGGGGACAGCACCCTCCTACGAGCAGTACTTC. Residues: CASNKGTAPSYEQYF.

This chain joins TRBV28 and TRBJ2-2, with D perhaps TRBD1 (6 bases). Germline V gene sequence: CDR1 MDHEN, CDR2 SYDVKM. The germline V and J ends were trimmed by 1 base and 6 bases, with 9 bases remaining between them. CDR3 length: 14 residues. The CDR3 coding sequence is TGTGCCAGCAGTTTATCTCCAGGGGCCGGGGAGCTGTTTTTT. It translates to CASSLSPGAGELFF.

This chain connects TRBV5-5 to TRBJ2-7; D is perhaps TRBD1 (5 bases). There are 12 residues in the CDR3. Per the germline V gene, CDR1 is SGHKS and CDR2 is YYEKEE (reference sequence). Trimming took 3 bases from V and 3 from J, leaving 7 bases between them. The CDR3 nucleotides read TGTGCCAGCAGCTGGGGCGACTACGAGCAGTACTTC. Translated, it gives CASSWGDYEQYF.

The table lists this clone with a count of one. The chain combines TRBV10-1 with TRBJ2-7; D may be TRBD1 (6 bases). Germline CDR1 and CDR2: WNHNN and SYGVQD (reference sequence). The CDR3 is 13 residues long. V was cut by 3 bases and J by 6 bases, with 12 bases left in between. CDR3 DNA sequence: TGCGCCAGCAGTGAAACAGGGAAGGGCGAGCAGTACTTC. The encoded protein is CASSETGKGEQYF.

This chain joins TRBV7-2 and TRBJ1-1; TRBD1 matches at 8 bases. After removal of 5 bases from V and 6 bases from J, the junction contained 5 bases not matched to a gene. Germline values: CDR1 SGHTA, CDR2 FQGNSA. This CDR3 region has 13 residues. The CDR3 is CASSADREAEAFF. Written as DNA, the CDR3 is TGTGCCAGCAGCGCGGACAGGGAGGCTGAAGCTTTCTTT.